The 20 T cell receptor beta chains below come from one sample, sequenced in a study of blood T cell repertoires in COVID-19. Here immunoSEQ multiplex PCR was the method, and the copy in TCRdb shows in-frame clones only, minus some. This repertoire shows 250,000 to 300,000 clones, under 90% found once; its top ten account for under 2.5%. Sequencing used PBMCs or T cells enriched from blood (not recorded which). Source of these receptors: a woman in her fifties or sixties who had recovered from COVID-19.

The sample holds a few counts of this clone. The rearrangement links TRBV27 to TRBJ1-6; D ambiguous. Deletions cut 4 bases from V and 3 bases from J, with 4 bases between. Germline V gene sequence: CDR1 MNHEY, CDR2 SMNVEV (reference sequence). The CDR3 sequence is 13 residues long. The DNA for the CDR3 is TGTGCCAGCAGTTCCAACTATAATTCACCCCTCCACTTT. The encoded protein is CASSSNYNSPLHF.

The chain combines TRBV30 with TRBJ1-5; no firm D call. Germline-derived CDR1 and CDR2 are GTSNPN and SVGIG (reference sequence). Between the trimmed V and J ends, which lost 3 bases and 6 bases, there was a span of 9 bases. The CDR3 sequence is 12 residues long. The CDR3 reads CAWRGSGQPQHF. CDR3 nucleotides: TGTGCCTGGAGGGGGAGCGGTCAGCCCCAGCATTTT.

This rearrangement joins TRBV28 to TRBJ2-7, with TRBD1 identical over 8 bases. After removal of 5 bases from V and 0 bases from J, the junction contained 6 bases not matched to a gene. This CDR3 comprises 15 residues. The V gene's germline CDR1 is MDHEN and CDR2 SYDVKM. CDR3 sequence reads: CASSLQGARSYEQYF. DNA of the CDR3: TGTGCCAGCAGTCTCCAGGGGGCGCGCTCCTACGAGCAGTACTTC.

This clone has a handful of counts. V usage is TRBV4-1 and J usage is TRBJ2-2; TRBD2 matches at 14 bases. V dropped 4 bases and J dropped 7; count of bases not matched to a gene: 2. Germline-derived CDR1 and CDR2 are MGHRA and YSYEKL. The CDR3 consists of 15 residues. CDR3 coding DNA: TGCGCCAGCAGCCTGGGACTAGCGGGGGTCGGGGAGCTGTTTTTT. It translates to CASSLGLAGVGELFF.

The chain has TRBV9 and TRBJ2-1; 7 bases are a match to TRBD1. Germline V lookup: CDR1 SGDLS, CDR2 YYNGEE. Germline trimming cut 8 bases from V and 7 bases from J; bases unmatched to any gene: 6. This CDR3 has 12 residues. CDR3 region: CASEGAKNEQFF. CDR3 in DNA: TGTGCCAGTGAGGGGGCGAAAAATGAGCAGTTCTTC.

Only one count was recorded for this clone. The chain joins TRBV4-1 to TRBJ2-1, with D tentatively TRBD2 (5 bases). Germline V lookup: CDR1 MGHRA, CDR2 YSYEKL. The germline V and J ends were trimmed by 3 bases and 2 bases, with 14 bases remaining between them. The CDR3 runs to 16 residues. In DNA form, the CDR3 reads TGCGCCAGCAGCCACTTAGGACGGGGAACCTACAATGAGCAGTTCTTC. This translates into CASSHLGRGTYNEQFF.

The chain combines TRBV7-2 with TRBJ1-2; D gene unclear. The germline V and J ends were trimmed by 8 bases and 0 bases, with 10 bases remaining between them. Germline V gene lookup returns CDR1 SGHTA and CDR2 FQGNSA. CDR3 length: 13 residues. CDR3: CASQISPNYGYTF. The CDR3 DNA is TGTGCCAGCCAGATTTCACCTAACTATGGCTACACCTTC.

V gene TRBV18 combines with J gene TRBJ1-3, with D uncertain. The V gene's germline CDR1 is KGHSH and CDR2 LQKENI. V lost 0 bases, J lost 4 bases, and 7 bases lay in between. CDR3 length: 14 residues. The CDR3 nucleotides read TGTGCCAGCTCACCACCGACTTTGGGAAACACCATATATTTT. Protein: CASSPPTLGNTIYF.

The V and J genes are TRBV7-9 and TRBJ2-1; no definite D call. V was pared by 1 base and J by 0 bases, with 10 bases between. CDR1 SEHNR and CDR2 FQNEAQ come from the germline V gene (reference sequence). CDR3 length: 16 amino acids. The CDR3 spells CASSLDLSISYNEQFF. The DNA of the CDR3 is TGTGCCAGCAGCTTAGATCTCTCTATCTCCTACAATGAGCAGTTCTTC. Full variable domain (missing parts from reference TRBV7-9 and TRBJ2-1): DTGVSQNPRHKITKRGQNVTFRCDPISEHNRLYWYRQTLGQGPEFLTYFQNEAQLEKSRLLSDRFSAERPKGSFSTLEIQRTEQGDSAMYLCASSLDLSISYNEQFFGPGTRLTVL.

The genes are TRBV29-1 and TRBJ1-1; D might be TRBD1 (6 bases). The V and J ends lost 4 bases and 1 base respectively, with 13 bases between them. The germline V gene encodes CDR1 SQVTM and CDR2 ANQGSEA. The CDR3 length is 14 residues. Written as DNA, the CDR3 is TGCAGCGTTGTCGGACAGAGAAAGAACACTGAAGCTTTCTTT. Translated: CSVVGQRKNTEAFF.

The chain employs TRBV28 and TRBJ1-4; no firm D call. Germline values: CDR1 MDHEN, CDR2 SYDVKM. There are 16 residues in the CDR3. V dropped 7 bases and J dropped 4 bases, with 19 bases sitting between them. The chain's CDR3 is CASNWASQRGNEKLFF. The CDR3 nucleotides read TGTGCCAGCAATTGGGCCAGCCAGCGGGGTAATGAAAAACTGTTTTTT. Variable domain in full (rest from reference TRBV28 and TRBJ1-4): DVKVTQSSRYLVKRTGEKVFLECVQDMDHENMFWYRQDPGLGLRLIYFSYDVKMKEKGDIPEGYSVSREKKERFSLILESASTNQTSMYLCASNWASQRGNEKLFFGSGTQLSVL.

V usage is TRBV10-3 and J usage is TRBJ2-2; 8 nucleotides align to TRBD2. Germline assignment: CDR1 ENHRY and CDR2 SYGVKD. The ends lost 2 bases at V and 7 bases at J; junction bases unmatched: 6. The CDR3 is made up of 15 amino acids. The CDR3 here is CAISEGSGGYGELFF. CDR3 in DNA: TGTGCCATCAGTGAGGGGAGCGGGGGTTACGGGGAGCTGTTTTTT.

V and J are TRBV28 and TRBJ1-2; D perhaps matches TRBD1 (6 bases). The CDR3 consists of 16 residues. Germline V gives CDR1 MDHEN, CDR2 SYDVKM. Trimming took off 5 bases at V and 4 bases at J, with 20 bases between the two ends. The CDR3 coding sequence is TGTGCCAGCAGTCTGTCTGGACAGCCGCTTATCTATGGCTACACCTTC. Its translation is CASSLSGQPLIYGYTF.

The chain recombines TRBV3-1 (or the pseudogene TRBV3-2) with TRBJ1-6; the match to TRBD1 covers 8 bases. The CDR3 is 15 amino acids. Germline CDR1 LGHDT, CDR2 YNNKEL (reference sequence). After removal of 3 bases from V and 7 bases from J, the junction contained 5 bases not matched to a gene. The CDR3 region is CASSQTGQGNSPLHF. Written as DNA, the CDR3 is TGTGCCAGCAGCCAGACCGGACAGGGAAATTCACCCCTCCACTTT.

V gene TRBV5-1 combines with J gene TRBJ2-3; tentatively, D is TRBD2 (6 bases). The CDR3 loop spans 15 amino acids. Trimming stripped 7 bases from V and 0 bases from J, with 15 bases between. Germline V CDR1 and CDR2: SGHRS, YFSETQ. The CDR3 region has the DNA TGCGCCAGCCGTACCTACGGACTAAGCACAGATACGCAGTATTTT. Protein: CASRTYGLSTDTQYF.

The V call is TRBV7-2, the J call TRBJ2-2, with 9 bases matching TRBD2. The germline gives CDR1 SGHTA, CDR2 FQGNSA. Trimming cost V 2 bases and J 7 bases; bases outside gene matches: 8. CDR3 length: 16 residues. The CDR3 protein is CASSLTPLAGFGELFF. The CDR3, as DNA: TGTGCCAGCAGCTTAACGCCCCTAGCGGGATTCGGGGAGCTGTTTTTT.

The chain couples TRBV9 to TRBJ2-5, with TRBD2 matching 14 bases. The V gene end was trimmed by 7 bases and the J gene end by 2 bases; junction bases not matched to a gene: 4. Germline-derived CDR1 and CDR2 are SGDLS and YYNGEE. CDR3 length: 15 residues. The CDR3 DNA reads TGTGCCAGCGGAGGACTAGCGGGAGGACAAGAGACCCAGTACTTC. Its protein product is CASGGLAGGQETQYF.

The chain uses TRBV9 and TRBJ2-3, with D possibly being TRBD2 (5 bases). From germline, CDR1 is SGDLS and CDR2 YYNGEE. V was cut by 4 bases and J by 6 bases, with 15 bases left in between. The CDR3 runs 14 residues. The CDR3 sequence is CASSTRMRTDTQYF. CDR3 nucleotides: TGTGCCAGCAGCACCCGTATGAGGACTGATACGCAGTATTTT.

The CDR3 reads CASSPFEDNEQFF. The CDR3 nucleotides are TGTGCCAGCTCACCATTTGAGGACAATGAGCAGTTCTTC. The chain couples TRBV18 to TRBJ2-1; no definite D call. The CDR3 spans 13 residues. CDR1 and CDR2 (germline): KGHSH, LQKENI. The V and J ends lost 2 bases and 5 bases respectively, with 7 bases between them. The full variable domain, completed using reference TRBV18 and TRBJ2-1, is NAGVMQNPRHLVRRRGQEARLRCSPMKGHSHVYWYRQLPEEGLKFMVYLQKENIIDESGMPKERFSAEFPKEGPSILRIQQVVRGDSAAYFCASSPFEDNEQFFGPGTRLTVL.

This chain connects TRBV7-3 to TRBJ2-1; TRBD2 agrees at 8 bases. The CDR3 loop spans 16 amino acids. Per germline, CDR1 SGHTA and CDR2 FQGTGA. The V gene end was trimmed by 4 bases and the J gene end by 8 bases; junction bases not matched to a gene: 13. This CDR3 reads CASSSLAGGEVYEQFF. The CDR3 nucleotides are TGTGCCAGCAGCTCCCTGGCGGGGGGCGAAGTTTATGAGCAGTTCTTC.